The 19 T cell receptor beta chains below were found in one sample sequenced in a study of blood T cell repertoires in COVID-19. Profiled with immunoSEQ multiplex PCR; TCRdb holds only in-frame clones, not every one. This sample carries around 300,000 clones, roughly 80% of them seen once, and the ten largest clones take over 8.5%. Sequencing was carried out using peripheral blood. All receptors come from a woman aged 50 to 60 who had recovered from COVID-19.

V and J are TRBV27 and TRBJ2-7; 8 positions agree with TRBD1. CDR3 length: 17 residues. The germline V gene has CDR1 MNHEY and CDR2 SMNVEV (reference sequence). The J segment lost 9 bases and the V segment lost 7 bases, leaving 23 bases of the junction unmatched. The CDR3 DNA sequence: TGTGCCAGCACTTTGTCCGATGGTGGCAGGGGGCGCGTTCGGCAGTACTTC. Amino acids: CASTLSDGGRGRVRQYF.

The chain employs TRBV4-1 and TRBJ1-6, with TRBD1 as a possible D gene (5 bases). The CDR3 sequence is 16 residues long. The ends were cut back, 4 bases at V and 5 bases at J, with 15 bases in the middle. Per germline, CDR1 MGHRA and CDR2 YSYEKL. The CDR3 loop reads CASSLYSGGDNSPLHF. CDR3 nucleotide sequence: TGCGCCAGCAGCCTTTATTCCGGGGGAGATAATTCACCCCTCCACTTT.

This clone was seen more than once but under ten times. This chain connects TRBV7-2 to TRBJ2-4; no clear D. Between the trimmed V and J ends, which lost 5 bases and 5 bases, there was a span of 10 bases. The germline V gene has CDR1 SGHTA and CDR2 FQGNSA. The CDR3 contains 13 residues. The CDR3 is CASSRTSENIQYF. CDR3 sequence (DNA): TGTGCCAGCAGCCGAACGAGCGAAAACATTCAGTACTTC.

This rearrangement joins TRBV6-5 to TRBJ1-2, with 7 bases matching TRBD1. The length of the CDR3 is 16 residues. CDR1 and CDR2 (germline): MNHEY, SVGAGI. V lost 2 bases and J lost 4; bases outside the gene matches: 10. The DNA of the CDR3 is TGTGCCAGCAGTTACCTGTCACAGGGGCCCTTCTATGGCTACACCTTC. The encoded protein is CASSYLSQGPFYGYTF.

In regard to this clone: The final CDR3 position lacks the conserved phenylalanine or tryptophan, pointing to a likely read error. It is unclear where the CDR3 begins or ends on the DNA, so no DNA is shown, and the CDR3 is as TCRdb lists it. The chain is built from TRBV19 and TRBJ2-3; no check of the table's D call, TRBD1, against the DNA was made. Germline V lookup: CDR1 LNHDA, CDR2 SQIVND (reference sequence). The CDR3 contains 11 residues when both ends are counted. This chain's CDR3 is CASSIPRDIGL.

This chain joins TRBV5-1 and TRBJ2-5; 10 bases agree with TRBD1. The V gene's germline CDR1 is SGHRS and CDR2 YFSETQ. CDR3 length: 14 amino acids. V lost 2 bases, J lost 3 bases, and 1 base stayed unmatched. Here the CDR3 reads CASSFGQGEETQYF. Written as DNA, the CDR3 is TGCGCCAGCAGCTTTGGACAGGGGGAAGAGACCCAGTACTTC. Filled out from reference TRBV5-1 and TRBJ2-5, the complete variable domain reads KAGVTQTPRYLIKTRGQQVTLSCSPISGHRSVSWYQQTPGQGLQFLFEYFSETQRNKGNFPGRFSGRQFSNSRSEMNVSTLELGDSALYLCASSFGQGEETQYFGPGTRLLVL.

This chain connects TRBV19 to TRBJ1-1, with 7 bases matching TRBD1. The CDR3 consists of 13 residues. CDR1 and CDR2 from the germline V gene are LNHDA and SQIVND (reference sequence). V gave up 4 bases and J gave up 9 bases; unmatched junction bases: 8. The CDR3 DNA reads as TGTGCCAGTAGTACAAGAGACAGGGTCAAAGCTTTCTTT. It encodes CASSTRDRVKAFF.

This chain links TRBV28 with TRBJ2-3; 9 bases fit TRBD2. This CDR3 comprises 15 residues. V shed 2 bases, J shed 4 bases, and the junction held 4 bases outside the gene matches. The V gene's germline CDR1 is MDHEN and CDR2 SYDVKM. The CDR3 loop is CASSLAGGPADTQYF. The CDR3 region has the DNA TGTGCCAGCAGTTTAGCGGGAGGGCCCGCAGATACGCAGTATTTT.

The chain employs TRBV4-3 and TRBJ2-7; D gene unclear. V was trimmed by 0 bases and J by 5 bases, leaving 8 bases between them. The length of the CDR3 is 13 residues. Germline V gene lookup returns CDR1 LGHNA and CDR2 YSLEER. The CDR3 DNA is TGCGCCAGCAGCCAAGATTTAGGAGACGAGCAGTACTTC. Its translation: CASSQDLGDEQYF.

The chain recombines TRBV18 with TRBJ1-1; 8 positions match TRBD1. Trimming at V came to 3 bases and at J to 4 bases, leaving 4 bases not matched to a gene. The CDR3 has 14 residues. Germline V gene lookup returns CDR1 KGHSH and CDR2 LQKENI. The CDR3 reads CASSPQGATTEAFF. The CDR3 nucleotides read TGTGCCAGCTCACCTCAGGGGGCGACCACTGAAGCTTTCTTT.

This clone has just a few counts. V gene TRBV10-2 combines with J gene TRBJ1-5; D possibly corresponds to TRBD1 (5 bases). Trimming removed 7 bases from V and 0 bases from J, with 7 bases in between. This CDR3 spans 13 amino acids. CDR1 and CDR2 (germline): WSHSY, SAAADI. The CDR3 here is CASTDSSNQPQHF. The CDR3 region has the DNA TGCGCCAGCACCGACAGTAGCAATCAGCCCCAGCATTTT.

This chain links TRBV7-8 with TRBJ1-4, with TRBD1 matching over 8 bases. J was trimmed by 6 bases and V by 2 bases; bases with no gene match: 17. Germline CDR1 reads SGHVS; CDR2 reads FQNEAQ. The CDR3 has 19 residues. The CDR3 nucleotides are TGTGCCAGCAGCTTAATCATGAGTTTTGGACAGGGAAGAGATGAAAAACTGTTTTTT. Protein product: CASSLIMSFGQGRDEKLFF.

The V call is TRBV9, the J call TRBJ2-2; 10 nucleotides align to TRBD1. J lost 7 bases, V lost 7 bases, and 10 bases had no gene match. The CDR3 loop spans 15 amino acids. The germline CDR1 and CDR2 sequences are SGDLS and YYNGEE. The CDR3 region has the DNA TGTGCCAGCGGCCAGACAGGGGGCTCCCGCGGGGAGCTGTTTTTT. Amino acids: CASGQTGGSRGELFF.

The chain employs TRBV6-6 and TRBJ1-1, with TRBD1 identical over 8 bases. The CDR3 covers 14 residues. V gave up 5 bases and J gave up 2 bases; unmatched junction bases: 4. Germline assignment: CDR1 MNHNY and CDR2 SVGAGI (reference sequence). The CDR3 DNA reads as TGTGCCAGCAGTGGGACAGGATACAACACTGAAGCTTTCTTT. This encodes CASSGTGYNTEAFF.

This clone was observed a handful of times. The CDR3: CASSLTGGPEEQYF. The CDR3 DNA reads TGTGCCAGCAGCTTGACGGGAGGGCCGGAAGAGCAGTACTTC. This chain joins TRBV5-4 and TRBJ2-7; 8 bases line up with TRBD2. The trim removed 1 base at V and 7 bases at J, leaving 7 bases unmatched. The length of the CDR3 is 14 residues. Germline CDR1 and CDR2: SGHNT and YYREEE (reference sequence).

The J gene is TRBJ1-2, the V gene TRBV7-2; possible D gene TRBD1, 6 bases. Per germline, CDR1 SGHTA and CDR2 FQGNSA. This CDR3 comprises 15 residues. The V end lost 2 bases, the J end lost 8 bases, and 18 bases lay between the germline ends. The DNA for the CDR3 is TGTGCCAGCAGCTTACAGGGTCGGGGGGGGGCCGGCTACACCTTC. Amino acids: CASSLQGRGGAGYTF.

This clone was picked up a small number of times. The rearrangement joins TRBV19 to TRBJ2-5, with TRBD2 matching 11 bases. Losses at the gene ends were 6 bases for V and 3 bases for J; bases not matched to a gene: 6. This CDR3 contains 15 residues. Per germline, CDR1 LNHDA and CDR2 SQIVND (reference sequence). DNA for the CDR3: TGTGCCAGTAGAGGGGGACTAGCGGCAAAAGAGACCCAGTACTTC. Amino acid sequence: CASRGGLAAKETQYF.

The rearrangement links TRBV19 to TRBJ1-4; D possibly corresponds to TRBD1 (6 bases). Germline V gives CDR1 LNHDA, CDR2 SQIVND (reference sequence). This CDR3 comprises 13 residues. The V gene lost 5 bases and the J gene lost 8 bases, with 12 bases spanning the gap. The CDR3 reads CASSHSRGEKLFF. The DNA for the CDR3 is TGTGCCAGTAGTCACAGCAGGGGAGAAAAACTGTTTTTT.

The chain recombines TRBV28 with TRBJ1-1; D is possibly TRBD1 (5 bases). Germline V gene lookup returns CDR1 MDHEN and CDR2 SYDVKM. The CDR3 is made up of 14 amino acids. The V and J ends lost 5 bases and 0 bases respectively, with 10 bases between them. CDR3 DNA sequence: TGTGCCAGCAGTCTTCGACAGATGAACACTGAAGCTTTCTTT. This gives the protein CASSLRQMNTEAFF.